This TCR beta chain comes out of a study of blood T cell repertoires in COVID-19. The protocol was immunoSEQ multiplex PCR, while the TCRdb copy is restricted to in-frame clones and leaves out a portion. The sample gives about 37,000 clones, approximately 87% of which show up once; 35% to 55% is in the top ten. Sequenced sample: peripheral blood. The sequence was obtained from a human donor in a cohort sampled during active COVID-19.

CDR3: CASSLGAGARETQYF. The DNA of the CDR3 is TGTGCCAGCAGCTTAGGGGCGGGGGCCAGGGAGACCCAGTACTTC. V usage is TRBV7-3 and J usage is TRBJ2-5; TRBD2 might be the D (7 bases). Between the trimmed V and J ends, which lost 2 bases and 5 bases, there was a span of 15 bases. The CDR3 is made up of 15 amino acids. Germline CDR1 and CDR2: SGHTA and FQGTGA.